What follows describes a single T cell receptor (beta chain). Its specificity is not known. The length of the CDR3 is 15 residues. Trimming left V 3 bases short and J 0 bases short, with 11 bases between. Per germline, CDR1 SGHVS and CDR2 FQNEAQ. This sample is part of a study of blood T cells in healthy people across ages. The study's findings and limits: Unsorted PBMCs ruled out conclusive naive versus antigen-experienced comparison. More naive CD4+ cells and higher diversity were found in long-lived than in aged donors. Roughly linear declines in TCR beta diversity per million T cells occurred with age.

A second PCR of 7 to 11 cycles used a sample-barcoded 5' primer and a J-beta primer mix. A template-switch adaptor with 12 random nucleotides tagged each cDNA molecule. Each CDR3 protein is one row after TCRdb ran MiXCR on the 5' RACE reads. In the table there are about 1 million distinct CDR3 sequences, 40% to 50% of which are singletons. The receptor was derived from a woman aged 55 to 70 in good health. The chain recombines TRBV7-8 with TRBJ1-1, with D perhaps TRBD1 (5 bases). Sequenced sample: blood. The CDR3 nucleotides read TGTGCCAGCAGCTTCTTGCCAGGGATGAACACTGAAGCTTTCTTT. Protein sequence: CASSFLPGMNTEAFF.